The rows below give T cell receptor beta chains drawn from one sample of a study of T cell changes during pregnancy in multiple sclerosis. Sequencing used immunoSEQ multiplex PCR; TCRdb keeps in-frame clones, though not all of them. This table has roughly 73,000 clones, just over 90% appearing once. The starting material was peripheral blood, obtained in the second trimester of pregnancy. The source of these receptors is a female donor in good health, enrolled as a control in a pregnancy study. The conserved cysteine and the conserved F or W are not part of the CDR3 here. Each record gives: V gene, J gene, clone size, CDR3 protein. Clone size, where shown, is once, few, many, or a class for clones that have expanded.

v_gene: TRBV5-6
j_gene: TRBJ2-3
abundance: .
CDR3aa: ASSGGTTDTQY

v_gene: TRBV5-4
j_gene: TRBJ2-7
abundance: .
CDR3aa: ASSFSGEWRYEQY

v_gene: TRBV2
j_gene: TRBJ2-4
abundance: .
CDR3aa: ASGEKGGNIQY

v_gene: TRBV19
j_gene: TRBJ1-1
abundance: .
CDR3aa: ASSMYLAHVLGNTEAF

v_gene: TRBV5-8
j_gene: TRBJ1-5
abundance: .
CDR3aa: ASSPGAGTGNQPQH

v_gene: TRBV7-2
j_gene: TRBJ1-5
abundance: .
CDR3aa: ASSQPGGGINQPQH

v_gene: TRBV2
j_gene: TRBJ2-2
abundance: .
CDR3aa: ASSVRANTGELF

v_gene: TRBV29-1
j_gene: TRBJ1-2
abundance: .
CDR3aa: SVATGVYGYT

v_gene: TRBV5-4
j_gene: TRBJ2-2
abundance: .
CDR3aa: ASSLVAGGGTGELF

v_gene: TRBV14
j_gene: TRBJ2-1
abundance: .
CDR3aa: ASSLQAGPTRNEQF

v_gene: TRBV28
j_gene: TRBJ1-5
abundance: .
CDR3aa: ASSLGQGAVQPQH

v_gene: TRBV19
j_gene: TRBJ1-5
abundance: .
CDR3aa: ASSIWKRSPPQH

v_gene: TRBV5-1
j_gene: TRBJ1-4
abundance: .
CDR3aa: ASSLGGDGEKLF

v_gene: TRBV14
j_gene: TRBJ1-6
abundance: .
CDR3aa: ASSQDGRGWGSPLH

v_gene: TRBV7-9
j_gene: TRBJ1-4
abundance: .
CDR3aa: ASSLGTGGEKLF

v_gene: TRBV4-2
j_gene: TRBJ2-3
abundance: .
CDR3aa: ASSPQGAGGPSDTQY

v_gene: TRBV6-6
j_gene: TRBJ2-7
abundance: .
CDR3aa: ASSFLPGQFSYEQY

v_gene: TRBV7-6
j_gene: TRBJ2-3
abundance: .
CDR3aa: ASSPRTSGTDTQY

v_gene: TRBV18
j_gene: TRBJ1-5
abundance: .
CDR3aa: ASSPVNTAGQPQH

v_gene: TRBV9
j_gene: TRBJ1-5
abundance: .
CDR3aa: ASSAYQDSYNQPQH

v_gene: TRBV6-1
j_gene: TRBJ2-3
abundance: .
CDR3aa: ASSGRAQGRRDTQY

v_gene: TRBV29-1
j_gene: TRBJ2-5
abundance: .
CDR3aa: SVEDWQGETQY

v_gene: TRBV7-6
j_gene: TRBJ2-3
abundance: .
CDR3aa: ASSPLEGTQY

v_gene: TRBV6-6
j_gene: TRBJ1-3
abundance: .
CDR3aa: ASGYFSGGNTIY

v_gene: TRBV4-2
j_gene: TRBJ2-2
abundance: once
CDR3aa: ASSQGRGELF

v_gene: TRBV6-5
j_gene: TRBJ1-5
abundance: .
CDR3aa: ASSLQGGRNQPQH

v_gene: TRBV5-4
j_gene: TRBJ1-6
abundance: once
CDR3aa: ASSARGGSGSPLH

v_gene: TRBV6-5
j_gene: TRBJ1-2
abundance: .
CDR3aa: ASITGPGGQYGYT

v_gene: TRBV5-3
j_gene: TRBJ2-1
abundance: .
CDR3aa: ARSRGHRSYNEQF

v_gene: TRBV19
j_gene: TRBJ1-2
abundance: .
CDR3aa: ASTPGSRGLDYGYT

v_gene: TRBV2
j_gene: TRBJ2-5
abundance: .
CDR3aa: ASSEAGPQETQY

v_gene: TRBV6-1
j_gene: TRBJ2-3
abundance: .
CDR3aa: ASRTSAPDTQY

v_gene: TRBV5-1
j_gene: TRBJ1-1
abundance: few
CDR3aa: ASSSQGTEAF

v_gene: TRBV6-1
j_gene: TRBJ2-1
abundance: .
CDR3aa: ASSEGPRGRGGMDEQF

v_gene: TRBV7-2
j_gene: TRBJ1-4
abundance: .
CDR3aa: ASSPGLEEKLF

v_gene: TRBV30
j_gene: TRBJ1-1
abundance: few
CDR3aa: AWEQGRTEAF

v_gene: TRBV5-4
j_gene: TRBJ2-7
abundance: .
CDR3aa: ASSGIGTDSSYEQY

v_gene: TRBV2
j_gene: TRBJ1-2
abundance: .
CDR3aa: ASSFRGDYGYT

v_gene: TRBV18
j_gene: TRBJ1-2
abundance: .
CDR3aa: ASSPEDRAGRDYGYT

v_gene: TRBV5-1
j_gene: TRBJ2-2
abundance: .
CDR3aa: ASSFPPSASNTGELF

v_gene: TRBV4-2
j_gene: TRBJ1-4
abundance: .
CDR3aa: ASSQSPQGRGNEKLF

v_gene: TRBV7-2
j_gene: TRBJ2-7
abundance: .
CDR3aa: ASSLAAGTSGGASQY

v_gene: TRBV7-2
j_gene: TRBJ2-7
abundance: .
CDR3aa: ASSPDRGRLYEQY

v_gene: TRBV4-3
j_gene: TRBJ2-1
abundance: .
CDR3aa: ASSQEPGLASYNEQF

v_gene: TRBV4-3
j_gene: TRBJ1-1
abundance: few
CDR3aa: ASSQVMQVEAF

v_gene: TRBV19
j_gene: TRBJ1-1
abundance: .
CDR3aa: ASSIISGHKHTEAF